The present entry profiles one T cell receptor (beta chain) with its context. Its antigen is undetermined. The CDR3 totals 15 residues. Germline CDR1 SGHKS, CDR2 YYEKEE (reference sequence). The J segment lost 9 bases and the V segment lost 4 bases, leaving 9 bases of the junction unmatched. These data come from a study of cytomegalovirus exposure and HLA in healthy donors. Findings of the study overall: Researchers left out some V segments, among them TRBV6-2 and TRBV6-3, as indistinguishable. Sequencing depth roughly uniform across donors was assumed in presence/absence analyses. Across donors, most TCRs were seen rarely, yet some public ones were widespread.

PCR primers comprised 60 Vbeta and 13 Jbeta primers. Method: immunoSEQ multiplex PCR; TCRdb's copy keeps in-frame clones and lacks some. In the table there are approximately 170,000 clones, around 84% of which are singletons. J is TRBJ1-6 and V is TRBV5-5; 8 bases line up with TRBD1. The sequencing sample was made of PBMCs. This TCR was recovered from a boy aged 2 to 10 in good health and CMV-seronegative. The CDR3 region is CASSTSGTGPSPLHF. CDR3 DNA: TGTGCCAGCAGCACATCCGGGACAGGACCTTCACCCCTCCACTTT.